The text below deals with one T cell receptor beta chain. The record originates from a study of blood T cell repertoires in COVID-19. This CDR3 region has 19 residues. V gave up 0 bases and J gave up 0 bases, with 18 bases separating them. CDR1 is MNHEY, CDR2 SMNVEV, per germline (reference sequence). Sequenced by immunoSEQ multiplex PCR; TCRdb stores in-frame clones only, minus some. The repertoire includes some 120,000 clones, about 90% of them detected once, and around 16% sits in the top ten. The gene calls are TRBV27 and TRBJ2-4; TRBD1 might be the D (6 bases). The clonotype originates from a woman aged 45-59 years who had recovered from COVID-19. The sequenced sample was peripheral blood. The CDR3 sequence: CASSLSSRRQGKAKNIQYF. The CDR3 bases are TGTGCCAGCAGTTTATCCAGCCGTCGGCAGGGGAAAGCCAAAAACATTCAGTACTTC.